This T cell receptor (beta chain) was captured in a study of response to subunit inactivated influenza vaccine. TCRdb called the RT-PCR reads again in MiXCR, with one record for every CDR3 protein. The table has hundreds of thousands of distinct CDR3 sequences, 11% seen once; the top ten hold about 10%. This sample was also put to use in a study of T cells expressing NK-cell markers. This second report adds: The authors made TCR beta cDNA libraries by 5'RACE template switching. This switching added a universal primer site and UMIs.

The sequenced sample was PBMCs from blood, obtained on the day of vaccination. The clonotype was recovered from a middle-aged man who received an inactivated influenza vaccine.

As DNA, the CDR3 is TGTGCCAGTAAAGAACCCGGGAGTAGGGATGAGCAGTTCTTC. This codes for CASKEPGSRDEQFF. The rearrangement uses TRBV19 and TRBJ2-1; the D gene is possibly TRBD2 (6 bases). Germline lookup yields CDR1 LNHDA and CDR2 SQIVND (reference sequence). The CDR3 covers 14 residues. The V end was cut by 7 bases, the J end by 8 bases, with 18 bases between.